This TCR beta chain was found in a study of cytomegalovirus exposure and HLA in healthy donors. Overall study results and limits: V- and J-gene trimming of TCR beta was linked (in a later analysis) to a missense DCLRE1C variant.

To note about this clone: As yet, its antigen is unknown.

J was trimmed by 7 bases and V by 5 bases; bases with no gene match: 19. The CDR3 is made up of 18 amino acids. Germline CDR1 SSHAT, CDR2 FNYEAQ (reference sequence). Vbeta (60) and Jbeta (13) primers were used in the PCR. This table comes from immunoSEQ multiplex PCR, and its TCRdb copy is limited to in-frame clones, with some not included. The sample contains 85,000 to 100,000 clones, approximately 83% of which appear only once. The specimen was PBMCs. V and J are TRBV7-7 and TRBJ2-1, with 8 bases lining up with TRBD2. The sequence was collected from a female donor in good health and CMV-seropositive. The CDR3 DNA follows: TGTGCCAGCAGCCAGGGAGGCGGGGGGTCGGCCTTGGGTAATGAGCAGTTCTTC. It yields the protein CASSQGGGGSALGNEQFF.